These 15 T cell receptor beta chains were all obtained from the same sample, sequenced in a study of T-cell memory formation after mild COVID-19. TCRdb used MiXCR to reprocess the 5' RACE reads, holding one entry per CDR3 protein. This table holds hundreds of thousands of distinct CDR3 sequences, about 16% found once. The sequencing input was PBMCs or a T cell subset sorted from them (not recorded which). Every receptor here comes from a man aged 18 to 30 who had mild COVID-19 (a few samples of this study predate the infection). Cell type and time point are not known.

This clonotype showed up just a few times. The chain carries TRBV5-6 and TRBJ2-1; TRBD2 matches at 12 bases. Looked up from germline, CDR1 is SGHDT and CDR2 is YYEEEE. CDR3 length: 14 residues. The V gene end was trimmed by 5 bases and the J gene end by 8 bases; junction bases not matched to a gene: 5. This CDR3 is CASRPSGGAYEQFF. CDR3 DNA: TGTGCCAGCAGACCTAGCGGGGGGGCCTATGAGCAGTTCTTC.

The sample holds many counts of this clonotype. The rearrangement uses TRBV20-1 and TRBJ2-7, with 8 bases that match TRBD1. The germline V gene encodes CDR1 DFQATT and CDR2 SNEGSKA (reference sequence). This CDR3 comprises 14 residues. V dropped 0 bases and J dropped 4; count of bases not matched to a gene: 5. CDR3 bases: TGCAGTGCTAGAGACCAGGGGGCTAAGTACGAGCAGTACTTC. The encoded protein is CSARDQGAKYEQYF.

The chain links TRBV29-1 to TRBJ2-3, with a weak D call TRBD2 (5 bases). Trimming took off 4 bases at V and 2 bases at J, with 13 bases between the two ends. Germline CDR1 reads SQVTM; CDR2 reads ANQGSEA. The length of the CDR3 is 14 residues. Here the CDR3 DNA reads TGCAGCGTTGTCGTGTCGGGGTCCACAGATACGCAGTATTTT. As protein: CSVVVSGSTDTQYF.

This clonotype was seen a few times. The chain is built from TRBV5-1 and TRBJ2-1; 12 bases fit TRBD2. Germline V gives CDR1 SGHRS, CDR2 YFSETQ. After removal of 3 bases from V and 6 bases from J, the junction contained 13 bases not matched to a gene. CDR3 length: 18 amino acids. The CDR3 is CASSSYPLAGGAGNEQFF. DNA for the CDR3: TGCGCCAGCAGCTCCTATCCACTAGCGGGGGGCGCTGGCAATGAGCAGTTCTTC.

J is TRBJ1-2 and V is TRBV4-3; 9 positions match TRBD1. This CDR3 is built from 16 residues. The trim removed 4 bases at V and 4 bases at J, leaving 10 bases unmatched. Germline V gene sequence: CDR1 LGHNA, CDR2 YSLEER. CDR3 sequence (DNA): TGCGCCAGCAGCCGACAGGGGGGACCTACTGGCTATGGCTACACCTTC. Translated: CASSRQGGPTGYGYTF.

J is TRBJ1-2 and V is TRBV5-6, with unresolved D. Germline V gene lookup returns CDR1 SGHDT and CDR2 YYEEEE. This CDR3 spans 13 amino acids. Between the trimmed V and J ends, which lost 1 base and 4 bases, there was a span of 8 bases. This chain's CDR3 is CASSLRRFYGYTF. The CDR3 DNA reads TGTGCCAGCAGCTTGAGGCGGTTCTATGGCTACACCTTC.

This clonotype appeared a few times. The J gene is TRBJ1-1, the V gene TRBV3-1; D gene unclear. Germline-derived CDR1 and CDR2 are LGHDT and YNNKEL (reference sequence). The V end was cut by 1 base, the J end by 1 base, with 7 bases between. This CDR3 is 14 amino acids long. Here the CDR3 DNA reads TGTGCCAGCAGCCAAGTTGAAGGGAACACTGAAGCTTTCTTT. Protein: CASSQVEGNTEAFF.

The rearrangement uses TRBV5-6 and TRBJ2-1; D not resolved. Trimming took off 0 bases at V and 9 bases at J, with 13 bases between the two ends. This CDR3 contains 14 residues. The germline CDR1 and CDR2 sequences are SGHDT and YYEEEE. The CDR3 DNA is TGTGCCAGCAGCTTGGTAGTACAAGAGGCTGAGCAGTTCTTC. Translating gives CASSLVVQEAEQFF.

This clonotype was counted many times. The CDR3 coding sequence is TGTGCCAGCAGTCTCGGGACAGCCATTAATCAGCCCCAGCATTTT. It is translated as CASSLGTAINQPQHF. The chain is built from TRBV11-3 and TRBJ1-5; 7 positions match TRBD1. The V segment lost 6 bases and the J segment 4 bases; nucleotides outside the gene matches: 9. The CDR3 runs to 15 residues. Looked up from germline, CDR1 is SGHNT and CDR2 is YENEEA.

This clonotype was counted many times. The chain is built from TRBV5-1 and TRBJ2-1; a possible D gene is TRBD2 (6 bases). The CDR3 has 14 residues. The V and J ends lost 4 bases and 7 bases respectively, with 15 bases between them. CDR1 and CDR2 (germline): SGHRS, YFSETQ. CDR3: CASSEASAGNEQFF. CDR3 DNA: TGCGCCAGCAGCGAGGCTTCGGCGGGGAATGAGCAGTTCTTC.

The chain is built from TRBV6-2 or TRBV6-3 and TRBJ1-1; no firm D call. Germline V CDR1 and CDR2: MNHEY, SVGEGT. This CDR3 region has 11 residues. With 7 bases removed from V and 9 bases from J, the gap between germline ends came to 12 bases. The CDR3 nucleotides are TGTGCCAGCACACCGGAGGGTAAAGCTTTCTTT. Its protein is CASTPEGKAFF.

This clonotype has more than one count but fewer than ten. This chain uses TRBV7-2 with TRBJ1-1, with 7 bases fitting TRBD1. V lost 5 bases to trimming and J lost 4 bases; unmatched junction nucleotides: 16. The CDR3 has 17 residues. The germline CDR1 and CDR2 sequences are SGHTA and FQGNSA. The CDR3 DNA reads TGTGCCAGCAGCGGGTTGGTAAGGGGGCGCGAGGGCACTGAAGCTTTCTTT. It encodes CASSGLVRGREGTEAFF.

V and J are TRBV7-9 and TRBJ1-2, with D uncertain. The germline gives CDR1 SEHNR, CDR2 FQNEAQ (reference sequence). Trimming stripped 0 bases from V and 4 bases from J, with 6 bases between. The CDR3 spans 13 residues. CDR3: CASSLAGFYGYTF. In DNA, the CDR3 is TGTGCCAGCAGCTTAGCTGGATTCTATGGCTACACCTTC.

The rearrangement links TRBV7-6 to TRBJ2-2, with a possible D match to TRBD2 (5 bases). V gave up 6 bases and J gave up 6 bases, with 14 bases separating them. The CDR3 runs to 14 residues. The germline gives CDR1 SGHVS, CDR2 FNYEAQ. The DNA for the CDR3 is TGTGCCAGCAGTCTATCCACCGGGGCCGGGGAGCTGTTTTTT. Its translation: CASSLSTGAGELFF.

This clonotype showed up just a few times. V gene TRBV6-2 or TRBV6-3 combines with J gene TRBJ2-7; no clear D gene. V was cut by 2 bases and J by 4 bases, with 12 bases left in between. There are 14 residues in the CDR3. Germline lookup yields CDR1 MNHEY and CDR2 SVGEGT. The DNA of the CDR3 is TGTGCCAGCAGTTACGGTCGGGTACCTTACGAGCAGTACGTC. Amino acid sequence: CASSYGRVPYEQYV.